This T cell receptor beta chain was identified during a study of identical twins. TCRdb processed the 5' RACE reads anew with MiXCR; each CDR3 protein has one entry. The sample yields 550,000 to 700,000 distinct CDR3 sequences, less than 25% seen once. Germline V gene data show CDR1 as MDHEN and CDR2 as SYDVKM. The CDR3 covers 16 residues. V shed 5 bases, J shed 5 bases, and the junction held 8 bases outside the gene matches. These data were likewise used in another study, on T cells expressing NK-cell markers. From that study: Just one sequenced donor of eight was HCMV-seronegative, while seven were seropositive. In several donors, dominant clonotypes made up roughly 25-60.1% of CD3+CD56-NKG2C+ cells.

This chain connects TRBV28 to TRBJ2-7, with 14 bases matching TRBD2. The clonotype originates from a woman aged 18-35 years in good health. The specimen was PBMCs. The CDR3 loop reads CASSAPGTSGRHEQYF. CDR3 coding DNA: TGTGCCAGCAGTGCCCCAGGGACTAGCGGGAGACACGAGCAGTACTTC.